This record covers a single T cell receptor (beta chain). Method: immunoSEQ multiplex PCR; TCRdb's copy keeps in-frame clones and lacks some. Among 55,000 to 90,000 clones, approximately 92% were seen once, and the ten largest hold around 13%. Trimming removed 0 bases from V and 6 bases from J, with 15 bases in between. Germline values: CDR1 KGHSH, CDR2 LQKENI. The CDR3 is made up of 15 amino acids. This sample was taken from a study of blood T cell repertoires in COVID-19. The V call is TRBV18, the J call TRBJ2-7, with D possibly being TRBD1 (6 bases). This clonotype was sampled from a human donor with active COVID-19. The donor label of this sample is uncertain. Sequencing input: peripheral blood. The CDR3 DNA sequence: TGTGCCAGCTCACCACCCAACAGGGTGATCTCCGAGCAGTACTTC. Translated, it gives CASSPPNRVISEQYF. Combining the CDR3 with reference TRBV18 and TRBJ2-7 gives the whole variable domain NAGVMQNPRHLVRRRGQEARLRCSPMKGHSHVYWYRQLPEEGLKFMVYLQKENIIDESGMPKERFSAEFPKEGPSILRIQQVVRGDSAAYFCASSPPNRVISEQYFGPGTRLTVT.